Presented here are 17 T cell receptor beta chains from one specimen sequenced in a study of blood T cell repertoires in COVID-19. Data came from immunoSEQ multiplex PCR; TCRdb stores just in-frame clones and leaves some out. The sample contains 65,000 to 90,000 clones, around 88% of which appear only once. The sample comprised peripheral blood. These TCRs come from a young man with acute or convalescent COVID-19.

The chain combines TRBV5-5 with TRBJ2-7; TRBD2 matches at 10 bases. Per germline, CDR1 SGHKS and CDR2 YYEKEE (reference sequence). The CDR3 has 16 residues. V lost 4 bases, J lost 1 base, and 8 bases stayed unmatched. The DNA of the CDR3 is TGTGCCAGCAGCCGCTCGGCTAGCGGGAGTTCCTACGAGCAGTACTTC. It specifies CASSRSASGSSYEQYF. Variable domain in full (rest from reference TRBV5-5 and TRBJ2-7): DAGVTQSPTHLIKTRGQQVTLRCSPISGHKSVSWYQQVLGQGPQFIFQYYEKEERGRGNFPDRFSARQFPNYSSELNVNALLLGDSALYLCASSRSASGSSYEQYFGPGTRLTVT.

This clone was counted only a few times. The gene calls are TRBV7-9 and TRBJ1-5; the match to TRBD1 covers 7 bases. The CDR3 loop spans 14 amino acids. Looked up from germline, CDR1 is SEHNR and CDR2 is FQNEAQ (reference sequence). V shed 4 bases, J shed 4 bases, and the junction held 4 bases outside the gene matches. CDR3 sequence reads: CASSSRGHNQPQHF. The CDR3 DNA reads as TGTGCCAGCAGCTCGAGGGGGCATAATCAGCCCCAGCATTTT.

The rearrangement joins TRBV29-1 to TRBJ2-1; tentative D call: TRBD2 (6 bases). V was trimmed by 5 bases and J by 0 bases, leaving 14 bases between them. The CDR3 runs 15 residues. Germline CDR1 and CDR2: SQVTM and ANQGSEA. The CDR3 bases are TGCAGCGTTCGTCGCGGGGAGAGCTCCTACAATGAGCAGTTCTTC. Protein: CSVRRGESSYNEQFF.

V usage is TRBV3-1 (or the pseudogene TRBV3-2) and J usage is TRBJ2-2; D may be TRBD1 (5 bases). CDR3 length: 14 amino acids. The V and J ends lost 0 bases and 6 bases respectively, with 8 bases between them. Germline loops: CDR1 LGHDT, CDR2 YNNKEL (reference sequence). The CDR3: CASSQDQGSGELFF. In DNA, the CDR3 is TGTGCCAGCAGCCAAGACCAGGGCTCCGGGGAGCTGTTTTTT.

The chain uses TRBV28 and TRBJ2-2; 12 bases fit TRBD1. J was trimmed by 4 bases and V by 7 bases; bases with no gene match: 10. CDR3 length equals 17 residues. Germline lookup yields CDR1 MDHEN and CDR2 SYDVKM. CDR3 sequence reads: CASTPQGGQGATGELFF. CDR3 coding DNA: TGTGCCAGCACCCCGCAGGGGGGACAGGGGGCCACCGGGGAGCTGTTTTTT.

The chain has TRBV20-1 and TRBJ1-2; D possibly corresponds to TRBD1 (6 bases). The germline gives CDR1 DFQATT, CDR2 SNEGSKA (reference sequence). V was clipped by 4 bases and J by 12 bases, with 15 bases between them. The CDR3 has 11 residues. Written as DNA, the CDR3 is TGCAGTGCTAAAGGACAGAGTAAGGACACCTTC. Translation gives CSAKGQSKDTF.

This clone was seen only once. A read error is possible here, since a much larger clone lies one base away. The CDR3, as DNA: TGCGCCAGCAGCCAAACCCGGGTAGCGGGAGGTACCGGGGAGCTGTTTTTT. Translated, it gives CASSQTRVAGGTGELFF. This chain uses TRBV4-3 with TRBJ2-2; 10 bases align to TRBD2. This CDR3 has 17 residues. The V gene's germline CDR1 is LGHNA and CDR2 YSLEER. After removal of 2 bases from V and 5 bases from J, the junction contained 8 bases not matched to a gene.

V is TRBV7-2 and J is TRBJ1-4, with 9 bases matching TRBD1. Germline V lookup: CDR1 SGHTA, CDR2 FQGNSA. This CDR3 spans 15 amino acids. V lost 5 bases to trimming and J lost 7 bases; unmatched junction nucleotides: 8. The CDR3 DNA follows: TGTGCCAGCAGCATTACAGGGGGCGCGGGTGAAAAACTGTTTTTT. It yields the protein CASSITGGAGEKLFF.

J is TRBJ2-5 and V is TRBV30; TRBD2 is a possible D gene (6 bases). The germline V gene has CDR1 GTSNPN and CDR2 SVGIG (reference sequence). V lost 5 bases and J 5 bases, leaving 18 bases between the germline ends. This CDR3 comprises 14 residues. The CDR3 DNA reads TGTGCCTGGGGCGCGGGATGGGTCGGGGAGACCCAGTACTTC. Residues: CAWGAGWVGETQYF.

The chain recombines TRBV4-1 with TRBJ1-2; possibly TRBD1 for D (5 bases). The CDR3 length is 14 residues. V was pared by 4 bases and J by 7 bases, with 16 bases between. Germline V gene data show CDR1 as MGHRA and CDR2 as YSYEKL. The CDR3 DNA is TGCGCCAGCAGCCCGCGTGGAGGGGAGGGTGGCTACACCTTC. Protein: CASSPRGGEGGYTF.

The V call is TRBV28, the J call TRBJ1-6, with 8 bases lining up with TRBD1. Germline CDR1 is MDHEN and CDR2 is SYDVKM. This CDR3 is built from 14 residues. The junction had 5 bases not matched to a gene; V was cut back by 6 bases and J by 7 bases. DNA for the CDR3: TGTGCCAGCAGCCCAGGGACAGGAAATTCACCCCTCCACTTT. This sequence encodes CASSPGTGNSPLHF.

The chain uses TRBV6-5 and TRBJ1-2, with 7 positions matching TRBD1. This CDR3 spans 14 amino acids. CDR1 and CDR2 (germline): MNHEY, SVGAGI. V dropped 5 bases and J dropped 7; count of bases not matched to a gene: 10. CDR3 coding DNA: TGTGCCAGCAGTACCCCGGGACAGACGAGTGGCTACACCTTC. Its translation is CASSTPGQTSGYTF.

J is TRBJ2-1 and V is TRBV9, with 7 bases fitting TRBD2. Germline V CDR1 and CDR2: SGDLS, YYNGEE. V lost 6 bases and J lost 7; bases outside the gene matches: 10. The CDR3 totals 14 residues. CDR3 protein: CASNGGRWINEQFF. The CDR3 DNA is TGTGCCAGCAACGGGGGGAGATGGATTAATGAGCAGTTCTTC.

V and J are TRBV5-1 and TRBJ2-3; TRBD2 matches at 12 bases. CDR1 SGHRS and CDR2 YFSETQ come from the germline V gene. The CDR3 is 17 amino acids. V shed 1 base and J 3 bases; nucleotides not matched to a gene: 6. CDR3 bases: TGCGCCAGCAGCTTGCCTGAGACTAGCGGGAGAACAGATACGCAGTATTTT. Translation gives CASSLPETSGRTDTQYF.

This chain links TRBV5-1 with TRBJ2-6; TRBD2 aligns across 11 bases. The CDR3 is 17 residues long. Germline V gene sequence: CDR1 SGHRS, CDR2 YFSETQ. The trim removed 2 bases at V and 4 bases at J, leaving 5 bases unmatched. CDR3 in DNA: TGCGCCAGCAGCTTTGAACTAGCGGGAGCCGGGGCCAACGTCCTGACTTTC. Protein product: CASSFELAGAGANVLTF.

The chain couples TRBV4-2 to TRBJ1-1; no clear D gene. From germline, CDR1 is LGHNA and CDR2 YNFKEQ. The V gene lost 0 bases and the J gene lost 5 bases, with 13 bases spanning the gap. The CDR3 extends over 15 amino acids. This chain's CDR3 is CASSQEDRGETEAFF. DNA of the CDR3: TGTGCCAGCAGCCAAGAGGACCGGGGAGAGACTGAAGCTTTCTTT.

The chain carries TRBV11-3 and TRBJ2-1; D possibly corresponds to TRBD1 (6 bases). The V end was cut by 7 bases, the J end by 6 bases, with 13 bases between. The CDR3 sequence is 13 residues long. Germline V CDR1 and CDR2: SGHNT, YENEEA. The CDR3 DNA reads as TGTGCCAGCACATTGGGGGCGGGCAATGAGCAGTTCTTC. Its translation is CASTLGAGNEQFF.